Detailed here is one T cell receptor beta chain. This clone showed up just once. The target of this receptor is not known. Base qualities are not at hand, and no much larger clone is one base apart. This sample stems from a study of cytomegalovirus exposure and HLA in healthy donors (dated by TCRdb to 2017 to 2019). The study in broad terms: An earlier analysis of some 550 of the donors reported roughly 300 Gb of sequence data and some 120 million unique TCR beta sequences from about 200 million T cells. Genome-wide SNP genotypes for about 55% of the roughly 670 donors were used in a later genetic analysis, which treated that subset as a discovery cohort. The T cell repertoires of some 700 subjects were profiled by immunosequencing and related to cytomegalovirus serostatus. To predict cytomegalovirus infection status, the study brought together high-throughput TCR immunosequencing, statistical association of individual TCRs with disease status, and machine learning. A separate validation cohort of approximately 130 different subjects was used in addition to the roughly 720-subject first cohort. A later analysis re-analyzed previously published TCR beta repertoires from 550 to 700 donors and added high-resolution HLA genotyping to study TCR occurrence patterns. Every repertoire in the discovery cohort had been generated on one and the same sequencing platform. The number of donors typed differed by locus, with roughly 629-640 for A, B, C, DRB1 and DQB1, more than 500 for DQA1, approximately 580 for DPA1, and about 450 for DPB1. Donor age, sex, ethnicity and CMV serostatus were collected together with the repertoire data. To decide whether each TCR beta V gene segment behaved as functional or pseudogenic, an earlier analysis of approximately 590 of the donors relied on high-throughput TCR beta sequencing. The study aimed to test whether signatures of past pathogen exposure could be identified by cataloging public T cell receptors. Among a few hundred genotyped donors of the cohort, an average of about 240,000 unique TCR beta nucleotide sequences were sequenced per donor, about a sixth of them non-productive. An early release covering some 640 HLA-typed donors comprised about 300 gigabases of sequencing data and around 80 million unique TCR sequences. Roughly five DR-DQ haplotypes were treated as single units for association and clustering because of strong linkage in the cohort. Of the roughly 390 genotyped donors, more than 75% were placed in the genetic ancestry cluster associated with self-reported Caucasian donors. HLA typing included class I and class II loci at four-digit resolution. Rather than using new phenotypic data, the later analysis identified candidate immune exposures from TCR beta sequences and from how often those sequences occurred across donors.

Libraries were built with the immunoSEQ multiplex PCR assay. A mixture of 60 forward primers for TCR Vbeta segments and 13 reverse primers for TCR Jbeta segments was used in the multiplex PCR. The CDR3 region of rearranged TCR beta genes was amplified from genomic DNA with a multiplex PCR assay. On the Illumina HiSeq System, the amplified TCR beta libraries were sequenced as 87-base-pair reads. As for how the authors treated the data: A later analysis tallied tens of millions of unique TCR beta chains across the 660 or so repertoires, and approximately 11 million of those chains were shared by two or more donors. To remove PCR and sequencing errors, raw reads were error-corrected and collapsed into unique sequences using a nearest-neighbor algorithm that merged closely related sequences. V, D and J gene segments were assigned by aligning CDR3 sequences to IMGT reference sequences. For a sequence to be retained, a match of at least six nucleotides was required to both a V gene segment and a J gene segment. A rearrangement was called productive if the CDR3 had no stop codons and remained in frame with V and J, and every other rearrangement was called non-productive. CDR3 was defined according to IMGT convention as the region running from the second conserved V-encoded cysteine to the conserved J-encoded phenylalanine. Sequences without an unambiguous match to a single V gene segment were excluded from the earlier analysis of 450 to 650 of the donors. An earlier analysis of 550 to 650 of the donors classified V segments as functional when productive rearrangements were above 56.7% and as segregating when the standard deviation between donors was above 5%. A statistical classification framework was built to diagnose cytomegalovirus status from the catalog of TCR beta chain sequences. In a later analysis, TCR nucleotide sequences were compared against IMGT/GENE-DB human TR gene sequences so that V and J genes could be assigned. Using the TCRdist pipeline, a later analysis assigned CDR3 sequences along with most-parsimonious VDJ recombination scenarios. In a later analysis, every TCR beta chain was defined by the combination of its CDR3 amino acid sequence and its V-gene family, and reads without a unique V-gene family were dropped. To address suspected cross-contamination and a sequencing artifact, a later analysis removed around 590 highly shared, low-generation-probability nucleotide sequences. A later analysis calculated a clonal expansion index for each public chain from normalized within-repertoire ranks of inferred template counts. In a later analysis, generation probabilities were computed using a VDJ recombination model fitted to out-of-frame rearrangements, and the results were checked against IGoR. In a later analysis, TCR-TCR, TCR-HLA and TCR-CMV co-occurrence was scored with hypergeometric tests, and a repertoire-size bias correction was applied to TCR pairs. False discovery rates were estimated in a later analysis by permuting HLA or CMV assignments 20 times. In a later analysis, co-occurring TCRs were grouped with DBSCAN, and TCRdist sequence similarity was added when clustering was performed within HLA-allele-positive subsets. Co-occurrence clustering excluded repertoires with fewer than 30,000 or more than 120,000 public chains, plus five with anomalous nucleotide sharing. This immuneACCESS table, as held by TCRdb, lists in-frame sequences with V and J called but not all clones. Of the missing ones, under half trace to an unresolved V gene in checked studies; the others have no known cause. That table supplies the V and J calls and clone size; D and trimming were determined from the DNA. In all, the sample holds 150,000 to 200,000 clones, and roughly 75% of those were seen once. The top ten clones comprise around 8% of the sample.

In total, approximately 690 healthy bone marrow donors made up the cohort. At the time of sampling, every cohort member was nominally healthy, though immune exposures that went unrecorded were likely present. The donor was CMV seropositive and was included in the group of 250 to 300 seropositive cohort members. A peripheral blood sample was collected from each donor, and TCR beta sequencing was performed on peripheral blood mononuclear cells. Genomic DNA extraction from the blood cell samples was performed with the Qiagen DNeasy Blood Extraction Kit. CDR1 and CDR2 are drawn from the germline V gene: SGHVS, FQNEAQ. The CDR3 runs 18 residues from the cysteine to the phenylalanine. Only the CDR3 region is kept as DNA, spanning 54 bases read in frame from base 1. Ends trimmed: V by 4 bases, J by 0 bases; bases unmatched to a gene: 11. Results the study describes overall, beyond this receptor: A further reported finding was that TCR beta sequences accurately predicted the HLA-A and HLA-B alleles for most subjects in the first cohort. While some public TCRs were present in many individuals, most TCR sequences turned up only very rarely across donors. The study listed 150 to 200 TCR beta chains as associated with cytomegalovirus. In vitro tests confirmed that a few of the cytomegalovirus-associated TCR beta chains recognize cytomegalovirus antigens. Roughly 17 rarely observed V segments, including chromosome 9 orphons, were excluded from the earlier analysis of several hundred of the donors because counts were too low. Some IMGT-functional V segments, including TRBV6-2 and TRBV6-3, could not be told apart with the 87-base-pair reads, so those segments were excluded. In a later analysis, several top co-occurrence clusters were reported to appear linked to parvovirus B19, influenza, CMV and Epstein-Barr virus. A later analysis found that most CMV-associated TCR beta chains appeared HLA-restricted, with HLA associations seemingly driven largely by CMV exposure. Only TCR beta chains were sequenced in this cohort, and the absence of alpha or paired-chain data limited detectable features. Compared with equally common non-associated chains, HLA-associated TCR beta chains in a later analysis were more clonally expanded and had lower generation probabilities. Correlated functional status among segregating V segments might be attributable to linkage disequilibrium, but an unknown experimental factor could not be ruled out. In a later analysis, TCR association rates were found to vary across HLA loci, with the most associated TCRs seen for DRB1 alleles and the fewest for HLA-C alleles. A cluster of highly shared sequence variants was judged likely to represent a technical artifact of the sequencing pipeline. It was suggested by the authors that the approach could potentially be generalized to other disease states and immunological phenotypes. Specific HLA alleles were associated with some 15,000 TCR beta sequences at a false discovery rate of 0.05 in a later analysis. In a later genetic analysis, a missense DCLRE1C variant was associated with V-gene and J-gene trimming of TCR beta chains, and the association was replicated in an independent cohort. Because some donors lacked HLA typing at each locus, the association tests relied only on the typed subset. Cytomegalovirus status was reported to be diagnosed by the classifier with high specificity and sensitivity in both the original and validation cohorts. Compared with the roughly 700-donor mean, donors in an Asian-associated ancestry cluster had fewer N-insertions in productive TCRs, according to a later genetic analysis. Immune exposure information for the cohort was limited to CMV serostatus. Strong co-occurrence of HLA alleles, especially DR and DQ, made assigning TCR associations to individual alleles difficult. In an earlier analysis of some 500 of the donors, most TCR beta V segments appeared in productive rearrangements about 87% or about 30% of the time, broadly matching IMGT annotations. The presence/absence analyses assumed that sequencing depth was roughly uniform across donors, and that assumption may not be true.

Rearrangement joined TRBV7-8 to TRBJ2-3; TRBD2 agrees with 9 junctional bases. Sequenced sample: PBMCs. The receptor's source is a woman in her thirties or forties in good health and CMV-seropositive. The CDR3 here reads CASSSLISGGGSTDTQYF. The DNA sequence is given as TGTGCCAGCAGCTCCTTAATTAGCGGGGGAGGGAGCACAGATACGCAGTATTTT.